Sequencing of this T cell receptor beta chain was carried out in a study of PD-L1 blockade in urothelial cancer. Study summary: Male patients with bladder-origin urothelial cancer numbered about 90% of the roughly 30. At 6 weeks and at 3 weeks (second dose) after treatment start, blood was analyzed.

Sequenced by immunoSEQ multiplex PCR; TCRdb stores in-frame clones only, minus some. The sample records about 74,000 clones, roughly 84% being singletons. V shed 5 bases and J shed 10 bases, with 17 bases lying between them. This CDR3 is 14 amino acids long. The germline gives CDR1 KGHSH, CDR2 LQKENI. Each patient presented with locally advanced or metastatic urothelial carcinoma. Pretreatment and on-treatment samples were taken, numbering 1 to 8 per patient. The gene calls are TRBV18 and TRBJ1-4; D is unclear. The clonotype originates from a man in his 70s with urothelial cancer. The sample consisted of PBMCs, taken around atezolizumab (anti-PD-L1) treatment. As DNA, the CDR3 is TGTGCCAGCTCATCGGAGGCCGCCGGCGGAAAACTGTTTTTT. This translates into CASSSEAAGGKLFF. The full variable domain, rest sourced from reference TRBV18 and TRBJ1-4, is NAGVMQNPRHLVRRRGQEARLRCSPMKGHSHVYWYRQLPEEGLKFMVYLQKENIIDESGMPKERFSAEFPKEGPSILRIQQVVRGDSAAYFCASSSEAAGGKLFFGSGTQLSVL.